Listed below are T cell receptor beta chains from one sample, sequenced in a study of T-cell reconstitution after alpha-beta-depleted transplantation in children. TCRdb redid the calling of the PCR reads with MiXCR, one entry per CDR3 protein. This table holds about 420,000 distinct CDR3 sequences, about a sixth found once. Sequenced material: PBMCs, mostly from graft donor cells, taken 360 days after TCRalphabeta/CD19-depleted stem cell transplant. The origin of the receptors is a boy younger than two who had a stem cell transplant for Wiskott-Aldrich syndrome, so the T cells may come from the graft donor. Both conserved end residues are part of each CDR3. D genes are given only for firm matches. A clone size is listed for some rows: how often the clone was seen (once, few, many), or a class if it is expanded.

TRBJ1-2 | TRBV10-3 | few | TRBD1 | 14 | CAIRETGDRYSYTF | TGTGCCATCAGAGAGACAGGGGACCGCTATAGCTACACCTTC
TRBJ1-6 | TRBV12-3/TRBV12-4 | . | TRBD1 | 15 | CASSLWDRPNSPLHF | TGTGCCAGCAGTTTGTGGGACAGACCCAATTCACCCCTCCACTTT
TRBJ2-5 | TRBV18 | few | TRBD1 | 15 | CASSPKGTGQETQYF | TGTGCCAGCTCACCAAAAGGGACAGGGCAAGAGACCCAGTACTTC
TRBJ2-7 | TRBV20-1 | . | . | 13 | CSARQGLPYEQYF | TGCAGTGCTCGTCAGGGCCTCCCCTACGAGCAGTACTTC
TRBJ2-3 | TRBV5-4 | few | . | 14 | CASSPAGGEDTQYF | TGTGCCAGCAGCCCTGCCGGGGGCGAAGATACGCAGTATTTT
TRBJ2-2 | TRBV10-3 | . | . | 17 | CAISVKAGQTNTGELFF | TGTGCCATCAGTGTGAAGGCTGGACAAACGAACACCGGGGAGCTGTTTTTT
TRBJ2-1 | TRBV6-2/TRBV6-3 | . | TRBD2 | 15 | CASLPTSGVYNEQFF | TGTGCCAGTTTACCAACTAGCGGGGTTTACAATGAGCAGTTCTTC
TRBJ2-7 | TRBV18 | . | TRBD1 | 17 | CASSPPVGQGFTYEQYF | TGTGCCAGCTCACCACCGGTCGGACAGGGTTTTACCTACGAGCAGTACTTC
TRBJ2-3 | TRBV28 | few | . | 15 | CASSLPGLLTDTQYF | TGTGCCAGCAGTTTACCGGGACTCCTCACAGATACGCAGTATTTT
TRBJ2-1 | TRBV7-9 | . | TRBD2 | 16 | CASSARLAGGINEQFF | TGTGCCAGCAGCGCCCGACTAGCGGGAGGTATAAATGAGCAGTTCTTC